This T cell receptor beta chain stems from a study of cytomegalovirus exposure and HLA in healthy donors. Germline values: CDR1 GTSNPN, CDR2 SVGIG (reference sequence). V lost 0 bases to trimming and J lost 7 bases, with 10 bases between them. The CDR3 is made up of 13 amino acids. The PCR ran on 60 Vbeta and 13 Jbeta primers. Method: immunoSEQ multiplex PCR; TCRdb's copy keeps in-frame clones and lacks some. The sample contains tens of thousands of clones, around 80% of which appear only once. Input material: PBMCs. The clonotype comes from a male donor in good health and CMV-seronegative. This chain joins TRBV30 and TRBJ1-5; D is unclear. The CDR3: CAWSVEGGQPQHF. For the CDR3, the DNA is TGTGCCTGGAGTGTGGAGGGAGGCCAGCCCCAGCATTTT.